Listed below are T cell receptor beta chains from one sample, sequenced in a study of blood T cells in healthy people across ages. TCRdb used MiXCR to reprocess the 5' RACE reads, holding one entry per CDR3 protein. The sample has about 800,000 distinct CDR3 sequences, nearly 60% seen once. The sample taken for sequencing was blood. The source of these receptors is a man aged 25 to 40 in good health. CDR3s include the opening cysteine and the closing phenylalanine or tryptophan.

j_gene,v_gene,CDR3aa
TRBJ2-7,TRBV5-1,CASSAAAGRNEQYF
TRBJ2-5,TRBV2,CASRSDGETQYF
TRBJ2-6,TRBV20-1,CSADPGQSGANVLTF
.,TRBV12-3/TRBV12-4,CASSPPQPSGYTYEQYF
TRBJ2-5,TRBV20-1,CSAREASQETQYF
TRBJ2-1,TRBV29-1,CSVETSGGGEQFF
TRBJ2-5,TRBV10-3,CAISDPGLLQETQYF
TRBJ1-1,TRBV6-2/TRBV6-3,CASTHTGDTEAFF
TRBJ2-5,TRBV20-1,CSAVPRTSQETQYF
TRBJ2-7,TRBV28,CASSSPLGSGRRSGYF
TRBJ2-7,TRBV5-1,CASITIPPHEQYF
TRBJ2-1,TRBV15,CATSGDYSYNEQFF
.,TRBV10-2,CASRDWPYEQYF
TRBJ2-1,TRBV11-1,CASSPRLAGVYEQFF
TRBJ2-7,TRBV6-5,CASSYRLVGDEQYF
TRBJ1-2,TRBV7-9,CASSFGPNLGANYGYTF
.,TRBV12-3/TRBV12-4,CASRGAGSQETQYF
TRBJ1-4,TRBV7-8,CASSLGTRANEKLFF
TRBJ2-3,TRBV29-1,CSVRGRQGTDTQYF
TRBJ2-5,TRBV10-3,CAISEFRTPAGVGETQYF
TRBJ1-2,TRBV7-2,CASSLIQRGGHTF
TRBJ2-1,TRBV29-1,CSVPMVGLAVSNEQFF
TRBJ2-3,TRBV10-3,CAISEGTIRQYF
TRBJ2-1,TRBV7-2,CASSLRHGQFF
TRBJ2-1,TRBV7-2,CASSSLGRSSYNEQFF
.,TRBV6-1,CASPPGPTYNEQYF
TRBJ1-1,TRBV29-1,CSGITGSEAFF
TRBJ2-1,TRBV20-1,CSAPYTGDRGYNEQFF
TRBJ2-1,TRBV5-1,CASSLIGGGAWSEQFF
TRBJ2-7,TRBV20-1,CSAREFGTVTYEQYF
TRBJ2-1,TRBV11-2,CASSLDTIREVEFF
TRBJ2-5,TRBV6-5,CASSYSKGAGGETQYF
TRBJ2-4,TRBV4-2,CASSQDQSAKNIQYF
TRBJ2-3,TRBV20-1,CSAPRLGVDTQYF
TRBJ2-7,TRBV25-1,CASSESPQGTYEQYF
TRBJ2-5,TRBV28,CATLGHQETQYF
TRBJ2-7,TRBV20-1,CSAPKRQVDEQYF
TRBJ1-2,TRBV6-6,CASGSRDDYGYTF
TRBJ2-7,TRBV28,CASSLDRVVDEQYF
TRBJ2-1,TRBV6-6,CAGSFESYNEQFF
TRBJ1-1,TRBV7-2,CASSSPGGMNTEAFF
TRBJ2-1,TRBV28,CASIGDPYNEQFF
TRBJ2-5,TRBV9,CASSVDSDVGQRQYF
TRBJ2-5,TRBV6-2/TRBV6-3,CASSGVGETQYF
TRBJ2-1,TRBV19,CASSQGQGWNEQFF
TRBJ2-1,TRBV7-3,CASSSAGTPGEQFF
TRBJ2-7,TRBV29-1,CSVGQGVSYEQYF
TRBJ2-3,TRBV4-2,CASSQVSGGVPDTQYF
TRBJ2-1,TRBV7-2,CASSIRQGGGNEQFF
TRBJ2-1,TRBV13,CASSSTTKSNEQFF
.,TRBV4-3,CASSQGTGRGERYEQYF
TRBJ2-2,TRBV5-1,CASSLEGQNTGELFF
TRBJ2-7,TRBV27,CASTLSRRWYEQYF
TRBJ2-1,TRBV20-1,CSANMPTSYNEQFF
TRBJ2-1,TRBV20-1,CSARVAGEDNEQFF